The TCR beta chain under discussion was sequenced for a study of breast tumors, draining lymph nodes, adjacent tissues. Study observations and caveats: Tumors had less TCR diversity than lymph nodes, more than nontumor tissue.

CDR1 is SQVTM, CDR2 ANQGSEA, per germline. V lost 8 bases, J lost 7 bases, and 14 bases lay in between. This CDR3 has 11 residues. TCRdb reprocessed the multiplex PCR reads with MiXCR, giving one entry per CDR3 protein. The table shows approximately 13,000 distinct CDR3 sequences, with around 57% occurring only once. This clonotype has only one observation. The target antigen is unknown. The clonotype comes from a female donor with breast cancer. Some clones in this sample may be carry-over from other donors' samples. Sequencing was done on a sample of tumor-adjacent breast tissue. The chain employs TRBV29-1 and TRBJ1-2, with no clear D. CDR3 in DNA: TGCAGCACAACAATATCTGGTGGCTACACCTTC. Translated, it gives CSTTISGGYTF.